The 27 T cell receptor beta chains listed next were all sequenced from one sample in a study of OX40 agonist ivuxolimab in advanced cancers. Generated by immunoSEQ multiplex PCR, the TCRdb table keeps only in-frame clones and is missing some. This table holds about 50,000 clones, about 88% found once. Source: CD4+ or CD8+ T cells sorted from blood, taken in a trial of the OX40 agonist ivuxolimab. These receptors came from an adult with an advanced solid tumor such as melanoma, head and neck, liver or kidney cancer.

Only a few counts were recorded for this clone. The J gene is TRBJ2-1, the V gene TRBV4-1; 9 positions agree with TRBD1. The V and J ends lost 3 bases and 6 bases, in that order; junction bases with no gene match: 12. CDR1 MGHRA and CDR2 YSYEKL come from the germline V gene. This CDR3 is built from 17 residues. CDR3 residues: CASSHPPGVDRGNEQFF. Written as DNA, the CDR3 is TGCGCCAGCAGCCACCCTCCGGGGGTGGACAGGGGCAATGAGCAGTTCTTC.

The DNA for the CDR3 is TGTGCCAGCAGCTCCCCCGGCGCGACTAGCGGGTACTACAATGAGCAGTTCTTC. As protein: CASSSPGATSGYYNEQFF. The chain has TRBV7-9 and TRBJ2-1; 10 nucleotides match TRBD2. CDR3 size: 18 residues. V trimming: 4 bases; J trimming: 3 bases; junction bases outside the gene matches: 12. Looked up from germline, CDR1 is SEHNR and CDR2 is FQNEAQ (reference sequence).

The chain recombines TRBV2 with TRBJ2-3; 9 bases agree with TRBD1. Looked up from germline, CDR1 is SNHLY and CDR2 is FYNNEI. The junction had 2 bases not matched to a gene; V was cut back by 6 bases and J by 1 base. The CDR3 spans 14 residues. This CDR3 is CASRRTGGTDTQYF. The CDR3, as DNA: TGTGCCAGCAGGAGGACAGGGGGCACAGATACGCAGTATTTT.

Here the CDR3 reads CASSRYSQNTGELFF. The CDR3 DNA reads TGTGCCAGCAGCCGCTATTCCCAGAACACCGGGGAGCTGTTTTTT. The rearrangement uses TRBV4-2 and TRBJ2-2, with D unresolved. This CDR3 comprises 15 residues. Trimming cost V 4 bases and J 1 base, with 10 bases left between them. Germline-derived CDR1 and CDR2 are LGHNA and YNFKEQ.

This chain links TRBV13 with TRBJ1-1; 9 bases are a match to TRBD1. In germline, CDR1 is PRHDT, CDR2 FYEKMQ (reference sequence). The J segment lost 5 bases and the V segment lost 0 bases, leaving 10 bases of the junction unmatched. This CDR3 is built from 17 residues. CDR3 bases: TGTGCCAGCAGCTTAGGGGGCCCCACAGGGGGCGTGACTGAAGCTTTCTTT. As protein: CASSLGGPTGGVTEAFF.

This CDR3 reads CASSTGANYGYTF. Written as DNA, the CDR3 is TGTGCCAGTAGTACTGGGGCTAACTATGGCTACACCTTC. The V gene is TRBV19, the J gene TRBJ1-2, with D hard to call. V lost 4 bases to trimming and J lost 0 bases, with 6 bases between them. The CDR3 consists of 13 residues. Germline V lookup: CDR1 LNHDA, CDR2 SQIVND (reference sequence). Drawing the rest from reference TRBV19 and TRBJ1-2, the complete variable domain is DGGITQSPKYLFRKEGQNVTLSCEQNLNHDAMYWYRQDPGQGLRLIYYSQIVNDFQKGDIAEGYSVSREKKESFPLTVTSAQKNPTAFYLCASSTGANYGYTFGSGTRLTVV.

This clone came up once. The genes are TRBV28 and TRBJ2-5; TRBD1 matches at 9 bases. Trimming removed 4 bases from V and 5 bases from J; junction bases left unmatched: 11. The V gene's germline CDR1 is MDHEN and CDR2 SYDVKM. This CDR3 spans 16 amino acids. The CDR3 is CASSSGTGYRFETQYF. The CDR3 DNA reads TGTGCCAGCAGTTCCGGGACAGGGTATCGTTTTGAGACCCAGTACTTC.

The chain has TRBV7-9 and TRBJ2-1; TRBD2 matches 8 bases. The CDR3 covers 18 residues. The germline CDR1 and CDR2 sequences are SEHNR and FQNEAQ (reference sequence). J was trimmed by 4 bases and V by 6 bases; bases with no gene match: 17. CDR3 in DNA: TGTGCCAGCAGAGAGTACGCGGCTAGCGGGTATTCTTACAATGAGCAGTTCTTC. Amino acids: CASREYAASGYSYNEQFF.

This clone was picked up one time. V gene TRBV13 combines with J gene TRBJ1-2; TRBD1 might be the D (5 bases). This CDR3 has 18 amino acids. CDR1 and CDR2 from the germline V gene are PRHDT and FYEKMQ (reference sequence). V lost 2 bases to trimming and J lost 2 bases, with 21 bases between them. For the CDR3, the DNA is TGTGCCAGCAGCTTACCCGGGACTCCTGGGTTCGGAAACTATGGCTACACCTTC. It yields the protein CASSLPGTPGFGNYGYTF.

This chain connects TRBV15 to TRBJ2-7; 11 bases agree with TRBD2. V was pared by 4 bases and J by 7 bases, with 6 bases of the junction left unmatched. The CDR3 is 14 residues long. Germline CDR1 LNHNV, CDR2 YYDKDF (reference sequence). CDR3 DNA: TGTGCCACCAGCATGCTAGCGGGAGGAGGAGAGCAGTACTTC. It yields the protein CATSMLAGGGEQYF.

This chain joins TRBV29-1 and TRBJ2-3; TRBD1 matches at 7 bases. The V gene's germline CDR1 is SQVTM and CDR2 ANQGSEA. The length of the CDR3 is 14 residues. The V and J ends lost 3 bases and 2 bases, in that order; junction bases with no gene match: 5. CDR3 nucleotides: TGCAGCGTTGAGGGCAGGGGGATCACAGATACGCAGTATTTT. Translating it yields CSVEGRGITDTQYF.

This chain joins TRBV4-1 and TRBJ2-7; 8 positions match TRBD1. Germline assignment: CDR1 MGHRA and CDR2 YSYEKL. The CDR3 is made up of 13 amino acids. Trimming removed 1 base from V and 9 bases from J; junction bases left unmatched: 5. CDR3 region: CASSQGTGRGQYF. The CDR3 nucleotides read TGCGCCAGCAGCCAAGGGACAGGGAGAGGGCAGTACTTC.

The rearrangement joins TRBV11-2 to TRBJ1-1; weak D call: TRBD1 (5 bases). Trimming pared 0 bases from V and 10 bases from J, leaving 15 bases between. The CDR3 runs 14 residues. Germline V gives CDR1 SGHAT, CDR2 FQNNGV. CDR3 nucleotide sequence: TGTGCCAGCAGCTTAGAGAGGGGTGGGCAGCGAGCTTTCTTT. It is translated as CASSLERGGQRAFF.

Here the CDR3 DNA reads TGCGCCAGCAGCTTGGTAGGACAGGGGTATGGCTACACCTTC. As protein: CASSLVGQGYGYTF. The J gene is TRBJ1-2, the V gene TRBV5-1; 9 bases are a match to TRBD1. This CDR3 is 14 amino acids long. The germline CDR1 and CDR2 sequences are SGHRS and YFSETQ. The trim removed 0 bases at V and 5 bases at J, leaving 2 bases unmatched.

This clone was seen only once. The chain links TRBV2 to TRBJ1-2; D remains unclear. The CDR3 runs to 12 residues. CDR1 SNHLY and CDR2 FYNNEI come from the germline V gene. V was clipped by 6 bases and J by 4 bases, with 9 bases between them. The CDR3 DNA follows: TGTGCCAGCAGCCTGGGCGGCTATGGCTACACCTTC. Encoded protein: CASSLGGYGYTF.

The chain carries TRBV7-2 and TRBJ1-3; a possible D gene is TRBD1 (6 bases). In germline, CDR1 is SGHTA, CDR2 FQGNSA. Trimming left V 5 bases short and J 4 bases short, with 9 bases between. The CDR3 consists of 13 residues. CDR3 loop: CASSPGTGNTIYF. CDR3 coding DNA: TGTGCCAGCAGCCCCGGGACAGGAAACACCATATATTTT.

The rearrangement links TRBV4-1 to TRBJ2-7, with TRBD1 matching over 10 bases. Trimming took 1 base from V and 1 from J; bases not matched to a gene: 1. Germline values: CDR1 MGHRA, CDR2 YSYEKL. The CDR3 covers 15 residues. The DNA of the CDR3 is TGCGCCAGCAGCCAAGGGACAGGGGGGTCCTACGAGCAGTACTTC. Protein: CASSQGTGGSYEQYF.

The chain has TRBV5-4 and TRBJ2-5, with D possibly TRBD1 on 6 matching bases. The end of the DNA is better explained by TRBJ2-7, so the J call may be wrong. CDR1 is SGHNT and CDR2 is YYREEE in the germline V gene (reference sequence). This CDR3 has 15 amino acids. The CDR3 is CASSSRLGTPYEQYF. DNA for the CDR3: TGTGCCAGCTCCTCCCGCCTAGGGACACCCTACGAGCAGTACTTC.

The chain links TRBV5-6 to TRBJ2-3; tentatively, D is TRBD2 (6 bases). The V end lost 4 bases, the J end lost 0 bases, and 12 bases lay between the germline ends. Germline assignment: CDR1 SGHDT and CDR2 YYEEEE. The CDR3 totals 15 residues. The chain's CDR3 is CASSPTRSSTDTQYF. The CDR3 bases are TGTGCCAGCAGCCCGACTAGGTCTAGCACAGATACGCAGTATTTT.

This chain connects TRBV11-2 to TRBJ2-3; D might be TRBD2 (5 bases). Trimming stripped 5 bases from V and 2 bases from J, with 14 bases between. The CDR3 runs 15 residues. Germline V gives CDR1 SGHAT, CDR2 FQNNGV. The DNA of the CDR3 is TGTGCCAGCAGCCCAGAGGGTGGGAACACAGATACGCAGTATTTT. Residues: CASSPEGGNTDTQYF.

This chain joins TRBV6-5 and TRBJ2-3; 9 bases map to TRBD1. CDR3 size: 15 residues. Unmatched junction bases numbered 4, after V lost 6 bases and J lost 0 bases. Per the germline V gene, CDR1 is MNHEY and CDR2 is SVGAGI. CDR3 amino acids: CASREGTGSTDTQYF. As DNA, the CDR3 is TGTGCCAGCAGAGAGGGGACAGGGAGCACAGATACGCAGTATTTT.

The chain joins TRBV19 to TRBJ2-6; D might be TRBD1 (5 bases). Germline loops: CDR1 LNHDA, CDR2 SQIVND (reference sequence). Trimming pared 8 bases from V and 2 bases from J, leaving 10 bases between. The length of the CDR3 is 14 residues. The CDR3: CASSREAGANVLTF. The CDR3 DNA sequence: TGTGCCAGTTCCAGGGAAGCTGGGGCCAACGTCCTGACTTTC.

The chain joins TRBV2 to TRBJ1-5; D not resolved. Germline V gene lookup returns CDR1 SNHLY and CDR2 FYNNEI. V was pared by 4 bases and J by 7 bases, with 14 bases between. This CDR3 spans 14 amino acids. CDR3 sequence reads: CASSGPTFGQPQHF. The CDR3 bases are TGTGCCAGCAGTGGCCCCACGTTTGGGCAGCCCCAGCATTTT.

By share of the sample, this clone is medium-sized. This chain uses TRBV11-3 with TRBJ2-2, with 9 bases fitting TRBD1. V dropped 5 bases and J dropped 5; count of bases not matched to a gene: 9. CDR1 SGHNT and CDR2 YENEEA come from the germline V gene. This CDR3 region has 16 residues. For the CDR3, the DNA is TGTGCCAGCAGCCCCCCCACAGGGGGCCTAACCGGGGAGCTGTTTTTT. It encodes CASSPPTGGLTGELFF.

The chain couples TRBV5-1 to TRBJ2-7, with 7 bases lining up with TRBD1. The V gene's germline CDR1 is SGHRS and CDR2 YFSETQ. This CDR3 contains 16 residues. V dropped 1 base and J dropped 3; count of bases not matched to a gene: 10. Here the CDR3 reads CASSLLWDSSIYEQYF. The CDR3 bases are TGCGCCAGCAGCTTGCTCTGGGACAGTTCTATCTACGAGCAGTACTTC.

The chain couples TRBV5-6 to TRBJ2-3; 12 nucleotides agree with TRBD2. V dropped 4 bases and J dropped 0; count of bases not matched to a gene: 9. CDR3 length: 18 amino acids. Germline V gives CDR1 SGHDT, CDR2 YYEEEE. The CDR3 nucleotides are TGTGCCAGCAGCCCCTTGGGACTAGCGGGCCGTAGCACAGATACGCAGTATTTT. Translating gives CASSPLGLAGRSTDTQYF.

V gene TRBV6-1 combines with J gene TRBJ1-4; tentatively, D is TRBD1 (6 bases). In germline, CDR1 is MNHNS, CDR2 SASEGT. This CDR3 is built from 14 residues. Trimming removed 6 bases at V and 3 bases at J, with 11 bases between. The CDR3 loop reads CASRRGAANEKLFF. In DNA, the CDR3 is TGTGCCAGCAGGCGGGGGGCGGCTAATGAAAAACTGTTTTTT.